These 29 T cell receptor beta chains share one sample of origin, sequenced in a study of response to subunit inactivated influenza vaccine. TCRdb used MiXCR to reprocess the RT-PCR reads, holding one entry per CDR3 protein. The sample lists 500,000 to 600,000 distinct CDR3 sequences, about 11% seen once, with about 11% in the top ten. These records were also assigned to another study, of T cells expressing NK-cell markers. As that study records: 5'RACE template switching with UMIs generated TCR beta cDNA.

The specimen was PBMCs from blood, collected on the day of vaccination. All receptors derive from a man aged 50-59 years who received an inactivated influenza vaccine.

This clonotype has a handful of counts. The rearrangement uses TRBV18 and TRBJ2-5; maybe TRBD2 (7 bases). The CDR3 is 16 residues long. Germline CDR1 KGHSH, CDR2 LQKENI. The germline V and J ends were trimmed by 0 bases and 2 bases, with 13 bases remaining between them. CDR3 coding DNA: TGTGCCAGCTCACCACCGCAACAGGGAGGGCAAGAGACCCAGTACTTC. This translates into CASSPPQQGGQETQYF. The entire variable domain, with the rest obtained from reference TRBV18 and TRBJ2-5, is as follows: NAGVMQNPRHLVRRRGQEARLRCSPMKGHSHVYWYRQLPEEGLKFMVYLQKENIIDESGMPKERFSAEFPKEGPSILRIQQVVRGDSAAYFCASSPPQQGGQETQYFGPGTRLLVL.

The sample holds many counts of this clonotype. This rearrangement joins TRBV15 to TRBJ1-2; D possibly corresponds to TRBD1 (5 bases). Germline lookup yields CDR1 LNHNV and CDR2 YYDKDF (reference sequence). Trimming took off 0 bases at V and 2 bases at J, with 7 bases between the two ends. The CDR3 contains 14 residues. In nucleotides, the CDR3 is TGTGCCACCAGCAGAGATCAGGGAAACTATGGCTACACCTTC. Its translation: CATSRDQGNYGYTF.

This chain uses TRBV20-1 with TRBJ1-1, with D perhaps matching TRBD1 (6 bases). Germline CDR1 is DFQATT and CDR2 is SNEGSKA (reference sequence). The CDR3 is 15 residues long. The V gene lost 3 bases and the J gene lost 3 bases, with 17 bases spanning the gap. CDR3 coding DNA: TGCAGTGCTAGCCCCCGGACAGTCCGGGACACTGAAGCTTTCTTT. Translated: CSASPRTVRDTEAFF.

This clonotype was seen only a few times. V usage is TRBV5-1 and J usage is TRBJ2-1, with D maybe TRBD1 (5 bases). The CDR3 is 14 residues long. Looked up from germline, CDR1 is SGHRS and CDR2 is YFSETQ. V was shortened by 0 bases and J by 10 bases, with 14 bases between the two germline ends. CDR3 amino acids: CASSLGVQGMEQFF. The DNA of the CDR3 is TGCGCCAGCAGCTTGGGGGTCCAGGGAATGGAGCAGTTCTTC.

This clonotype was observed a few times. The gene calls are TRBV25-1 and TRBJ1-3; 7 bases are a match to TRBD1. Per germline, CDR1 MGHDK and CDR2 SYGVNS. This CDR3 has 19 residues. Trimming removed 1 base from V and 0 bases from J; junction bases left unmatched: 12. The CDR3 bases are TGTGCCAGCAGTGAATGGAGGGACAGCCGACGTTACTCTGGAAACACCATATATTTT. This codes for CASSEWRDSRRYSGNTIYF.

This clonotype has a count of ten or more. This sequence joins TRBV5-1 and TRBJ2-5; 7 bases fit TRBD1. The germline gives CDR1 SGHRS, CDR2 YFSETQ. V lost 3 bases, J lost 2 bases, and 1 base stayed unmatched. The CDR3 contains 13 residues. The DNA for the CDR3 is TGCGCCAGCAGCTCGGGACAGCAAGAGACCCAGTACTTC. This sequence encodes CASSSGQQETQYF.

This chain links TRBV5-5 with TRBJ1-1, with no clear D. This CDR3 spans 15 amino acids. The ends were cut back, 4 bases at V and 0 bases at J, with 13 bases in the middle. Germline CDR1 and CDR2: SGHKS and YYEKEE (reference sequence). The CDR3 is CASSQWDIMNTEAFF. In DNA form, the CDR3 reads TGTGCCAGCAGCCAGTGGGATATCATGAACACTGAAGCTTTCTTT.

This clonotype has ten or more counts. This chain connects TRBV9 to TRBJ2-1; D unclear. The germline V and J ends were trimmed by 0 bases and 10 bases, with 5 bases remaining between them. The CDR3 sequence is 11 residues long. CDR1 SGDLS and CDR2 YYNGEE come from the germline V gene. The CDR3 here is CASSVGAEQFF. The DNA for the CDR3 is TGTGCCAGCAGCGTAGGGGCCGAGCAGTTCTTC.

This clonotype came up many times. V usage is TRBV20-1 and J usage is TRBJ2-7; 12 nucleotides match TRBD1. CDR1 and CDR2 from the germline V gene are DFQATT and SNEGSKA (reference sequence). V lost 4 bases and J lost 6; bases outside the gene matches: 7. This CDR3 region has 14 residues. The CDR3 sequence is CSATTGTGGFEQYF. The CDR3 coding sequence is TGCAGTGCTACAACCGGGACAGGGGGCTTCGAGCAGTACTTC.

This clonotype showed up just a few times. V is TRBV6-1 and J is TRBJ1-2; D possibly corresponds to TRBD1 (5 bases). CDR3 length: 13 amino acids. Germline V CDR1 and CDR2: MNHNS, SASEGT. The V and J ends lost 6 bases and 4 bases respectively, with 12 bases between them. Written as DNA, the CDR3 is TGTGCCAGCAGAGCGACAGTTATCTATGGCTACACCTTC. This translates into CASRATVIYGYTF.

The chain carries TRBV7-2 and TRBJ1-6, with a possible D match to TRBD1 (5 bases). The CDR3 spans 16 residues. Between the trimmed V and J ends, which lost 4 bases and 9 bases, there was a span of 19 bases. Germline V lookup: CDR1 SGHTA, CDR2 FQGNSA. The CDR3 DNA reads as TGTGCCAGCAGCTACGATGCCGGGGGTAGTTTTTCACCCCTCCACTTT. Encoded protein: CASSYDAGGSFSPLHF.

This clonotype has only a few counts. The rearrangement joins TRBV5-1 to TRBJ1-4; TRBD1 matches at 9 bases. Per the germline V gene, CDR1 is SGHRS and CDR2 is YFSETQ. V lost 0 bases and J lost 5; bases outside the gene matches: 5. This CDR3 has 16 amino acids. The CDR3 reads CASSLGSGTGNEKLFF. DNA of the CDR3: TGCGCCAGCAGCTTGGGGTCCGGGACAGGGAATGAAAAACTGTTTTTT.

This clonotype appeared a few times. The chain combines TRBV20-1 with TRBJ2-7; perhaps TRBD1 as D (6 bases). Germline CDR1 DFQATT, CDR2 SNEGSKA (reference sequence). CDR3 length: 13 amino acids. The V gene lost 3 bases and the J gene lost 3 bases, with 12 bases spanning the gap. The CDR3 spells CSASTGSYYEQYF. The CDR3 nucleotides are TGCAGTGCTAGTACAGGGTCATACTACGAGCAGTACTTC.

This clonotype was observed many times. The CDR3 coding sequence is TGTGCCAGCAGCTTAGTGTTCGGGTACAATGAGCAGTTCTTC. Translating it yields CASSLVFGYNEQFF. The rearrangement joins TRBV7-9 to TRBJ2-1; no definite D call. The CDR3 has 14 amino acids. Germline V gene lookup returns CDR1 SEHNR and CDR2 FQNEAQ (reference sequence). V lost 1 base and J lost 4, with 8 bases in between.

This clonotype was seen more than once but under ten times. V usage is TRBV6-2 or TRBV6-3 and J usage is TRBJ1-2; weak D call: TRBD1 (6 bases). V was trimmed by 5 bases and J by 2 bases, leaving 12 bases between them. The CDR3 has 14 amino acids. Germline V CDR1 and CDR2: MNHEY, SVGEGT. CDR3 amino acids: CASSIGQPNYGYTF. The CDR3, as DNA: TGTGCCAGCAGTATCGGACAGCCGAACTATGGCTACACCTTC.

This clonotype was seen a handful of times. This chain's CDR3 is CASSAGGGGNQPQHF. In nucleotides, the CDR3 is TGTGCCAGCAGCGCAGGGGGCGGGGGCAATCAGCCCCAGCATTTT. V is TRBV9 and J is TRBJ1-5; 8 nucleotides align to TRBD1. Trimming cost V 3 bases and J 2 bases; bases outside gene matches: 4. This CDR3 region has 15 residues. Germline values: CDR1 SGDLS, CDR2 YYNGEE.

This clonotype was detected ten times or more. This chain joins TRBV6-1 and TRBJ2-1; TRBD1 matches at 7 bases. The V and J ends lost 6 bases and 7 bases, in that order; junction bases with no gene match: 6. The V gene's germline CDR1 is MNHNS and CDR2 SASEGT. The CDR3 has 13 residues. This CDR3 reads CASSHRGTNEQFF. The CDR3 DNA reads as TGTGCCAGCAGCCACAGGGGAACGAATGAGCAGTTCTTC.

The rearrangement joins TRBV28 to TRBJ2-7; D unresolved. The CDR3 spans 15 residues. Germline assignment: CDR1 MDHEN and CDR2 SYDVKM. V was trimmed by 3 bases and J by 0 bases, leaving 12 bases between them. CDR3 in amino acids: CASSFIVTGSYEQYF. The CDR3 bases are TGTGCCAGCAGTTTTATAGTCACTGGCTCCTACGAGCAGTACTTC.

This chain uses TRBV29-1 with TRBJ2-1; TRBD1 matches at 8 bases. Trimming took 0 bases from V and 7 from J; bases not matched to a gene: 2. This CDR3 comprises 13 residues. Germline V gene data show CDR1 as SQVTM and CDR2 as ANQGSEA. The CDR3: CSVEDRGRNEQFF. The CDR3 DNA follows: TGCAGCGTTGAAGACAGGGGGCGAAATGAGCAGTTCTTC.

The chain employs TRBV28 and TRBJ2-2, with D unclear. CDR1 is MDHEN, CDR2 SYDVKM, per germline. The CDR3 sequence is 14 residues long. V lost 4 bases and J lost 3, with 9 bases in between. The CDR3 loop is CASSSPPDTGELFF. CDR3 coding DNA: TGTGCCAGCAGTTCCCCCCCGGACACCGGGGAGCTGTTTTTT. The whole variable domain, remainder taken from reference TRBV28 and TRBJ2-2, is DVKVTQSSRYLVKRTGEKVFLECVQDMDHENMFWYRQDPGLGLRLIYFSYDVKMKEKGDIPEGYSVSREKKERFSLILESASTNQTSMYLCASSSPPDTGELFFGEGSRLTVL.

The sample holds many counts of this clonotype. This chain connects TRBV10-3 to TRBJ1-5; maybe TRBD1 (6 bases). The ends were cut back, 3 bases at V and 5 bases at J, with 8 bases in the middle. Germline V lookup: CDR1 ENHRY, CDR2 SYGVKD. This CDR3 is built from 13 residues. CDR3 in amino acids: CAISERGDQPQHF. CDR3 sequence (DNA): TGTGCCATCAGTGAAAGGGGGGATCAGCCCCAGCATTTT.

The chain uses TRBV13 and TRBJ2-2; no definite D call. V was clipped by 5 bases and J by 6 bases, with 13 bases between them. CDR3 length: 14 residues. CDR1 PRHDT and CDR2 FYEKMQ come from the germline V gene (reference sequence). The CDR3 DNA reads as TGTGCCAGCAGCCCGCTAAGACCCCCCGGGGAGCTGTTTTTT. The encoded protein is CASSPLRPPGELFF. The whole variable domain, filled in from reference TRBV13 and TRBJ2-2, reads AAGVIQSPRHLIKEKRETATLKCYPIPRHDTVYWYQQGPGQDPQFLISFYEKMQSDKGSIPDRFSAQQFSDYHSELNMSSLELGDSALYFCASSPLRPPGELFFGEGSRLTVL.

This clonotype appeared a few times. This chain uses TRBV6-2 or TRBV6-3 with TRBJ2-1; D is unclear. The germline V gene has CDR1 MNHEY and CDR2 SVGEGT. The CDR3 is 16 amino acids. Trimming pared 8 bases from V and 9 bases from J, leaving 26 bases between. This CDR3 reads CASYPRRSHQKGEQFF. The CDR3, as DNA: TGTGCCAGCTACCCGAGGCGGAGTCACCAAAAGGGTGAGCAGTTCTTC.

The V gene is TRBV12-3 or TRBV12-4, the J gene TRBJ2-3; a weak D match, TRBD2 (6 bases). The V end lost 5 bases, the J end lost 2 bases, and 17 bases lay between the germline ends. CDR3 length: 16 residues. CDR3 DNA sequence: TGTGCCAGCAGTCCAAGGTGGGGAGGCCCCACAGATACGCAGTATTTT. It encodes CASSPRWGGPTDTQYF.

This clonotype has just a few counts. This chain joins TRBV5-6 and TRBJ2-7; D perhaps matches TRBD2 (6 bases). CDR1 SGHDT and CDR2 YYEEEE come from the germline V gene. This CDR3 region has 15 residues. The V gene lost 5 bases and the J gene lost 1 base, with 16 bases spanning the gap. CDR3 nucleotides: TGTGCCAGCAGTTTCTTAGCGCGGGAATCCTACGAGCAGTACTTC. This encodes CASSFLARESYEQYF.

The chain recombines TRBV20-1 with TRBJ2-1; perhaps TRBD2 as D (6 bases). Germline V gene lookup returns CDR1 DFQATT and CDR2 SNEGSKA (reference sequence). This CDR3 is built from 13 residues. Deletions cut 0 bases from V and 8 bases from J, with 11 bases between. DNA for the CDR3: TGCAGTGCTAGAGATCTCGGAGGGGATGAGCAGTTCTTC. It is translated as CSARDLGGDEQFF.

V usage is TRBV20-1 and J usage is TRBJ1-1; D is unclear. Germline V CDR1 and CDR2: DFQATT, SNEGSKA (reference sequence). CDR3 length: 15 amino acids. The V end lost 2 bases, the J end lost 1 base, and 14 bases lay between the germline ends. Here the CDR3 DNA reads TGCAGTGCTAGATCTACTAACACGCGGAACACTGAAGCTTTCTTT. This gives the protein CSARSTNTRNTEAFF.

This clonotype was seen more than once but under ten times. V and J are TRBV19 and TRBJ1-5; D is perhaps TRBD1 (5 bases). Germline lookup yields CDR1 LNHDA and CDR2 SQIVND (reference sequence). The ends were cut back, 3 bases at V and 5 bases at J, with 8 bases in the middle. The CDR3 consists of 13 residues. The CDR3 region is CASSIRVYQPQHF. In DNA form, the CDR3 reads TGTGCCAGTAGTATCAGGGTTTATCAGCCCCAGCATTTT.

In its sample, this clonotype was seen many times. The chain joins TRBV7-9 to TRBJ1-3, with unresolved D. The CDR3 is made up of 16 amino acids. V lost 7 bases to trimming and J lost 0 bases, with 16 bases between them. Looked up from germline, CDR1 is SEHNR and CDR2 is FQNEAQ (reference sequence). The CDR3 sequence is CASTLEGFYSGNTIYF. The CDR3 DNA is TGTGCCAGCACCCTAGAGGGTTTTTACTCTGGAAACACCATATATTTT.